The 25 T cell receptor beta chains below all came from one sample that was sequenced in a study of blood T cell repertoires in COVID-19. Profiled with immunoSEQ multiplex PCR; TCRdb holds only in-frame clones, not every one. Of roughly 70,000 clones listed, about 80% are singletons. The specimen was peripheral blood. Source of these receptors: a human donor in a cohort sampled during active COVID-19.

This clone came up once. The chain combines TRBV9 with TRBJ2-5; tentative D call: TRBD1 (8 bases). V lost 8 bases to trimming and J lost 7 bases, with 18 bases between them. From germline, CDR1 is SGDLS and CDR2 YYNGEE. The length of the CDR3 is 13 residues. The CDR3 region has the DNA TGTGCCAGTGAGGACAGGGACTATGGGACCCAGTACTTC. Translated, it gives CASEDRDYGTQYF.

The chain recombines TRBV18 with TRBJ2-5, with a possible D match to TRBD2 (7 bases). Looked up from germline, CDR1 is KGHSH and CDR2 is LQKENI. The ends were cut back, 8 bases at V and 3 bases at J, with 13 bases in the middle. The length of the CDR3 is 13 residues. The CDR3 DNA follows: TGTGCCAGCGGCAGCGGGACAAAAGAGACCCAGTACTTC. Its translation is CASGSGTKETQYF.

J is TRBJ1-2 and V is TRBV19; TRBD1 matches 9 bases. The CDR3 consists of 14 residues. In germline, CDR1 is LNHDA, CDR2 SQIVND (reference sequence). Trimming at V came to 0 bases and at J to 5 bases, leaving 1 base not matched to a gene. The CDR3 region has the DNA TGTGCCAGTAGTATAGAAGGGACAGGGTATGGCTACACCTTC. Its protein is CASSIEGTGYGYTF.

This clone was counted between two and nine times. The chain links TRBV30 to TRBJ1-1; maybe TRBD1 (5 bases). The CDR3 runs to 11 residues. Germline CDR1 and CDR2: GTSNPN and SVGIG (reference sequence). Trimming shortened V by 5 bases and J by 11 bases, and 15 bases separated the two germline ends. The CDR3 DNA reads TGTGCCTGGGGGACCCACTGGGCGGCTTTCTTT. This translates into CAWGTHWAAFF. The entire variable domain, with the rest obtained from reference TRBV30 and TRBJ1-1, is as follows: SQTIHQWPATLVQPVGSPLSLECTVEGTSNPNLYWYRQAAGRGLQLLFYSVGIGQISSEVPQNLSASRPQDRQFILSSKKLLLSDSGFYLCAWGTHWAAFFGQGTRLTVV.

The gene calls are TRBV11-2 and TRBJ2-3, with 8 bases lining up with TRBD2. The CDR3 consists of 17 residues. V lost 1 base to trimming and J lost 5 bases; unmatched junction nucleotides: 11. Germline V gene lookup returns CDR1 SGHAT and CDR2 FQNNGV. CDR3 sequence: CASSLASGLGDVDTQYF. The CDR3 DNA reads TGTGCCAGCAGCTTAGCTAGCGGGCTTGGGGACGTAGATACGCAGTATTTT.

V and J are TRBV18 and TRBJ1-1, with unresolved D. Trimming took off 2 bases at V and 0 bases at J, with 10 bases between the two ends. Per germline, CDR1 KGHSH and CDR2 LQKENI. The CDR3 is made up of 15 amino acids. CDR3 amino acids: CASSPSTVVNTEAFF. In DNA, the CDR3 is TGTGCCAGCTCACCATCTACAGTAGTGAACACTGAAGCTTTCTTT. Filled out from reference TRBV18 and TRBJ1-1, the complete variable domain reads NAGVMQNPRHLVRRRGQEARLRCSPMKGHSHVYWYRQLPEEGLKFMVYLQKENIIDESGMPKERFSAEFPKEGPSILRIQQVVRGDSAAYFCASSPSTVVNTEAFFGQGTRLTVV.

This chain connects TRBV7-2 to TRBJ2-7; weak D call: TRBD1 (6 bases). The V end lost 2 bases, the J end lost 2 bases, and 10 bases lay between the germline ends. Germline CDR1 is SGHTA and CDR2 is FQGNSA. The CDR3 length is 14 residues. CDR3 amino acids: CASSLNGQTYEQYF. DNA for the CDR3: TGTGCCAGCAGCTTAAATGGACAGACCTACGAGCAGTACTTC.

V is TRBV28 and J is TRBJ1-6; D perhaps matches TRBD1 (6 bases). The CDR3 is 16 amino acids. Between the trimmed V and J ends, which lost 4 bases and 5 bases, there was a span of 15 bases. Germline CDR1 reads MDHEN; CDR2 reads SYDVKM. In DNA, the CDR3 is TGTGCCAGCAGTTCTCCGGGACATTCTAATAATTCACCCCTCCACTTT. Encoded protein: CASSSPGHSNNSPLHF. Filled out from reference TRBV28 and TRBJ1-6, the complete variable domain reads DVKVTQSSRYLVKRTGEKVFLECVQDMDHENMFWYRQDPGLGLRLIYFSYDVKMKEKGDIPEGYSVSREKKERFSLILESASTNQTSMYLCASSSPGHSNNSPLHFGNGTRLTVT.

CDR3 sequence reads: CASSETNGGQPQHF. The CDR3, as DNA: TGTGCCAGCAGTGAAACAAACGGGGGTCAGCCCCAGCATTTT. The chain carries TRBV6-1 and TRBJ1-5; D might be TRBD1 (5 bases). V was trimmed by 2 bases and J by 6 bases, leaving 11 bases between them. Germline V gene data show CDR1 as MNHNS and CDR2 as SASEGT. The CDR3 has 14 residues.

For the CDR3, the DNA is TGTGCCAGCTCACTATTGTCGGACAGGGGAGGGCAGGCTGGCTACACCTTC. It translates to CASSLLSDRGGQAGYTF. The gene calls are TRBV18 and TRBJ1-2; the match to TRBD1 covers 9 bases. Germline V gene sequence: CDR1 KGHSH, CDR2 LQKENI. The CDR3 runs to 17 residues. V was clipped by 4 bases and J by 7 bases; unmatched bases: 16. The variable domain in full, completed from reference TRBV18 and TRBJ1-2, reads NAGVMQNPRHLVRRRGQEARLRCSPMKGHSHVYWYRQLPEEGLKFMVYLQKENIIDESGMPKERFSAEFPKEGPSILRIQQVVRGDSAAYFCASSLLSDRGGQAGYTFGSGTRLTVV.

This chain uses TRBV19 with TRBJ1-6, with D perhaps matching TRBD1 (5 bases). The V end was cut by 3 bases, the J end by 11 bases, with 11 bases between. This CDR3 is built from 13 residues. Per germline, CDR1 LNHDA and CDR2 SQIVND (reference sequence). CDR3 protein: CASSMSGLAPLHF. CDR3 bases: TGTGCCAGTAGTATGTCAGGGTTGGCACCCCTCCACTTT.

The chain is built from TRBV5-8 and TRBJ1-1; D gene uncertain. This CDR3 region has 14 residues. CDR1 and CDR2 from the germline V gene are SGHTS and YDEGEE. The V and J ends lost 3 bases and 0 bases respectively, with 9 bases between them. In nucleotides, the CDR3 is TGTGCCAGCAGCTCTAGCCTCTTGAACACTGAAGCTTTCTTT. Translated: CASSSSLLNTEAFF. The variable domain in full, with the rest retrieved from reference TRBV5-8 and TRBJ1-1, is EAGVTQSPTHLIKTRGQQATLRCSPISGHTSVYWYQQALGLGLQFLLWYDEGEERNRGNFPPRFSGRQFPNYSSELNVNALELEDSALYLCASSSSLLNTEAFFGQGTRLTVV.

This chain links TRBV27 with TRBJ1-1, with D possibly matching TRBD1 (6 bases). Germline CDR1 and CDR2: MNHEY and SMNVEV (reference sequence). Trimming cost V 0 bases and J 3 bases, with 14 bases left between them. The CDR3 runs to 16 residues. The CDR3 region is CASSLSGGLRDTEAFF. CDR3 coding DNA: TGTGCCAGCAGTTTATCGGGGGGGCTACGTGACACTGAAGCTTTCTTT.

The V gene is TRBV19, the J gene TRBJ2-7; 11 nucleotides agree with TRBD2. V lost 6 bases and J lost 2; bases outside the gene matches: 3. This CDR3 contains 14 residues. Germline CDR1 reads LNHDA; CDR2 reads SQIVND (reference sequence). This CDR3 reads CASSGLAGPYEQYF. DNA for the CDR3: TGTGCCAGTAGCGGACTAGCGGGTCCCTACGAGCAGTACTTC. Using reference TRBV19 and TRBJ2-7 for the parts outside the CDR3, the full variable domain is DGGITQSPKYLFRKEGQNVTLSCEQNLNHDAMYWYRQDPGQGLRLIYYSQIVNDFQKGDIAEGYSVSREKKESFPLTVTSAQKNPTAFYLCASSGLAGPYEQYFGPGTRLTVT.

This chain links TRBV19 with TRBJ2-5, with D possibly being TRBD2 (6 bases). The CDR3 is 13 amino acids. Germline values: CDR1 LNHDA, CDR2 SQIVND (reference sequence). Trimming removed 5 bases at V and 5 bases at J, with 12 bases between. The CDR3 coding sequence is TGTGCCAGTAGTCAAGCGGGCGGTGAGACCCAGTACTTC. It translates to CASSQAGGETQYF. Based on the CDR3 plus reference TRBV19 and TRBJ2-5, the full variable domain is DGGITQSPKYLFRKEGQNVTLSCEQNLNHDAMYWYRQDPGQGLRLIYYSQIVNDFQKGDIAEGYSVSREKKESFPLTVTSAQKNPTAFYLCASSQAGGETQYFGPGTRLLVL.

For the CDR3, the DNA is TGCAGCGTTGAAGAGAACAGGGGGAATGCGCAGTATTTT. Translated, it gives CSVEENRGNAQYF. The rearrangement links TRBV29-1 to TRBJ2-3; 8 bases fit TRBD1. After removal of 0 bases from V and 10 bases from J, the junction contained 6 bases not matched to a gene. The CDR3 spans 13 residues. In germline, CDR1 is SQVTM, CDR2 ANQGSEA.

CDR3 DNA sequence: TGTGCCTGTACGACAGGGCGGGACTATGGCTACACCTTC. Translating it yields CACTTGRDYGYTF. The J gene is TRBJ1-2, the V gene TRBV30, with 7 bases that match TRBD1. Per germline, CDR1 GTSNPN and CDR2 SVGIG (reference sequence). The CDR3 contains 13 residues. The junction had 7 bases not matched to a gene; V was cut back by 6 bases and J by 3 bases. The whole variable domain, remainder taken from reference TRBV30 and TRBJ1-2, is SQTIHQWPATLVQPVGSPLSLECTVEGTSNPNLYWYRQAAGRGLQLLFYSVGIGQISSEVPQNLSASRPQDRQFILSSKKLLLSDSGFYLCACTTGRDYGYTFGSGTRLTVV.

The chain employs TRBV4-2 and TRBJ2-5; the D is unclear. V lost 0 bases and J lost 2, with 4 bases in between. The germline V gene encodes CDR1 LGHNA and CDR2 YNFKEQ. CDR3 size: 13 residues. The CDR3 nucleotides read TGTGCCAGCAGCCAAGATCGGCAAGAGACCCAGTACTTC. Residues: CASSQDRQETQYF.

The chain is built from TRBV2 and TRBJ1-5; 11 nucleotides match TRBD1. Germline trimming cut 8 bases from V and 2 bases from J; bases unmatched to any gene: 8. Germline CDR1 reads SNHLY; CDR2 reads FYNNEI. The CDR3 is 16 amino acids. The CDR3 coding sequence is TGTGCCAGCGGGGGACAGGGGGTTCGGGGCAATCAGCCCCAGCATTTT. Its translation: CASGGQGVRGNQPQHF. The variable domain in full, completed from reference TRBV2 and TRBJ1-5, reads EPEVTQTPSHQVTQMGQEVILRCVPISNHLYFYWYRQILGQKVEFLVSFYNNEISEKSEIFDDQFSVERPDGSNFTLKIRSTKLEDSAMYFCASGGQGVRGNQPQHFGDGTRLSIL.

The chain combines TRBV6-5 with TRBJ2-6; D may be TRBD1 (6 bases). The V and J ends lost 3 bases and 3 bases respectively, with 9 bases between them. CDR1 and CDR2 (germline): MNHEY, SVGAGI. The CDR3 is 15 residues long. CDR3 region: CASSYSQGGANVLTF. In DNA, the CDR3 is TGTGCCAGCAGTTATTCACAGGGTGGGGCCAACGTCCTGACTTTC.

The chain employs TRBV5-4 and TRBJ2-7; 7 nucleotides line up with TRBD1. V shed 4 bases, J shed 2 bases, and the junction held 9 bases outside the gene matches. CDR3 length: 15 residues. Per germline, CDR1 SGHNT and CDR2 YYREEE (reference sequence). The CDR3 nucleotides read TGTGCCAGCAGCCCGACAGGGACAGCCACCTACGAGCAGTACTTC. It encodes CASSPTGTATYEQYF.

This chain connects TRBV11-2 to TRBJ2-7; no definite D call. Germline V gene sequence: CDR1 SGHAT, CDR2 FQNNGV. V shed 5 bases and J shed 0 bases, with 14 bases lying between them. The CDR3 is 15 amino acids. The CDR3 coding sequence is TGTGCCAGCAGCGCAATCAGGCAAAGCTCCTACGAGCAGTACTTC. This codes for CASSAIRQSSYEQYF. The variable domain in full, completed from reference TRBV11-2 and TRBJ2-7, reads EAGVAQSPRYKIIEKRQSVAFWCNPISGHATLYWYQQILGQGPKLLIQFQNNGVVDDSQLPKDRFSAERLKGVDSTLKIQPAKLEDSAVYLCASSAIRQSSYEQYFGPGTRLTVT.

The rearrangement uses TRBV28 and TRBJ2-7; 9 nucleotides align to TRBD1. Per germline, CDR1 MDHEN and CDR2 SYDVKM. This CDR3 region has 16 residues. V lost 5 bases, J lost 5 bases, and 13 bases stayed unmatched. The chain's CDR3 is CASSPRYGTGPDEQYF. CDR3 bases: TGTGCCAGCAGTCCCCGTTACGGGACAGGGCCCGACGAGCAGTACTTC. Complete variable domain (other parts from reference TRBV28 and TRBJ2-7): DVKVTQSSRYLVKRTGEKVFLECVQDMDHENMFWYRQDPGLGLRLIYFSYDVKMKEKGDIPEGYSVSREKKERFSLILESASTNQTSMYLCASSPRYGTGPDEQYFGPGTRLTVT.

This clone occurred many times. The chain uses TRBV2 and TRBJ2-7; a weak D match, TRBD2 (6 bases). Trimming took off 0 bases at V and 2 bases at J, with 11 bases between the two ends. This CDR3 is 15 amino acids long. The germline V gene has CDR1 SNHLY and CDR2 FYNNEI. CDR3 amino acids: CASSEAPAGPYEQYF. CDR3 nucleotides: TGTGCCAGCAGTGAAGCGCCGGCGGGGCCCTACGAGCAGTACTTC. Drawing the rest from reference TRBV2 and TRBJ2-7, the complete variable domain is EPEVTQTPSHQVTQMGQEVILRCVPISNHLYFYWYRQILGQKVEFLVSFYNNEISEKSEIFDDQFSVERPDGSNFTLKIRSTKLEDSAMYFCASSEAPAGPYEQYFGPGTRLTVT.

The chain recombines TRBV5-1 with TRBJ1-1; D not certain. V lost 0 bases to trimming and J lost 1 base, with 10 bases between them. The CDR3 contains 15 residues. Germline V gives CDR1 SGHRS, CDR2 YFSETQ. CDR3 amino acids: CASSLGVGPNTEAFF. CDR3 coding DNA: TGCGCCAGCAGCTTGGGTGTGGGCCCGAACACTGAAGCTTTCTTT.